What follows are 10 T cell receptor beta chains derived from one specimen sequenced in a study of blood T cells in healthy people across ages. Then a second PCR, running about 6 to 12 cycles, was carried out with a sample-barcoded 5' primer and a J-beta primer mix. TCRdb re-derived calls from the 5' RACE reads in MiXCR, one entry per CDR3 protein. Among 800,000 to 950,000 distinct CDR3 sequences listed, roughly 29% were seen once. This sample was shared with a second study, whose subject was T cells of mothers and their children.

Material for sequencing was blood. The receptors were sampled from a woman in her 40s in good health.

The rearrangement joins TRBV7-9 to TRBJ2-4; D is perhaps TRBD1 (6 bases). The J call may be in error: the DNA end matches TRBJ2-7 better. This CDR3 has 15 residues. The germline CDR1 and CDR2 sequences are SEHNR and FQNEAQ (reference sequence). The CDR3 nucleotides read TGTGCCAGCAGCTTAGGGACGACAGGCTCCTACGAGCAGTACTTC. Translation gives CASSLGTTGSYEQYF.

The CDR3 sequence is CASSLGNLRANYEQYF. In DNA form, the CDR3 reads TGCGCCAGCAGCTTGGGGAACCTAAGGGCCAATTACGAGCAGTACTTC. The chain employs TRBV5-1 and TRBJ2-7; D is ambiguous. The V end lost 0 bases, the J end lost 4 bases, and 17 bases lay between the germline ends. The CDR3 loop spans 16 amino acids. Germline V gene lookup returns CDR1 SGHRS and CDR2 YFSETQ.

The V call is TRBV20-1, the J call TRBJ2-7, with D perhaps TRBD1 or TRBD2 (5 bases each). Trimming shortened V by 0 bases and J by 0 bases, and 15 bases separated the two germline ends. CDR1 DFQATT and CDR2 SNEGSKA come from the germline V gene (reference sequence). This CDR3 contains 16 residues. The CDR3 DNA sequence: TGCAGTGCTAGAGACCTGCTAACGGGGACCTCCTACGAGCAGTACTTC. Its translation is CSARDLLTGTSYEQYF.

This clonotype was counted only a few times. This chain uses TRBV12-3 or TRBV12-4 with TRBJ1-2; perhaps TRBD1 as D (5 bases). This CDR3 spans 16 amino acids. Trimming cost V 5 bases and J 4 bases, with 20 bases left between them. The CDR3 is CASSPGQGISGYGYTF. CDR3 DNA sequence: TGTGCCAGCAGTCCGGGGCAAGGGATTTCGGGCTATGGCTACACCTTC.

This clonotype showed up just once. A much more abundant neighbour one base away suggests this may be a read error. The gene calls are TRBV12-3 or TRBV12-4 and TRBJ2-7; the D is unclear. CDR3 length: 15 residues. CDR3 sequence (DNA): TGTGCCAGCAGTTTAGTCCCTCAAGGGTACCACGAGCGGTACTTC. It yields the protein CASSLVPQGYHERYF.

This clonotype was seen only a few times. The V call is TRBV28, the J call TRBJ1-2; weak D call: TRBD1 (5 bases). Germline V gene sequence: CDR1 MDHEN, CDR2 SYDVKM. V was pared by 5 bases and J by 10 bases, with 11 bases between. The CDR3 covers 11 residues. In nucleotides, the CDR3 is TGTGCCAGCAGTCTCAGGGAGGACTACACCTTC. Encoded protein: CASSLREDYTF.

This clonotype was seen only a few times. This chain connects TRBV5-1 to TRBJ2-3, with 11 bases lining up with TRBD2. The V gene end was trimmed by 0 bases and the J gene end by 5 bases; junction bases not matched to a gene: 8. Germline-derived CDR1 and CDR2 are SGHRS and YFSETQ. This CDR3 is built from 17 residues. The CDR3 coding sequence is TGCGCCAGCAGCTTGGGTGGTAGCGGGGGGGCCGGAGATACGCAGTATTTT. Translated, it gives CASSLGGSGGAGDTQYF.

Remarks on this clonotype: Lacking the conserved final phenylalanine or tryptophan, this CDR3 likely reflects a read error. The chain recombines TRBV7-2 with TRBJ2-2; D remains unclear. Germline CDR1 SGHTA, CDR2 FQGNSA. V shed 4 bases and J shed 7 bases, with 10 bases lying between them. CDR3 length: 13 amino acids. CDR3 protein: CASSSTWFGELFV. CDR3 sequence (DNA): TGTGCCAGCAGCTCGACGTGGTTCGGGGAGCTGTTTGTT.

This clonotype occurred once. A much larger clone differs by one base, so this may be a read error. The V and J genes are TRBV7-3 and TRBJ2-7; 8 bases fit TRBD2. Germline CDR1 SGHTA, CDR2 FQGTGA. Trimming at V came to 5 bases and at J to 7 bases, leaving 16 bases not matched to a gene. This CDR3 has 16 amino acids. The CDR3 bases are TGTGCCAGCAGCCATAGCGGGGCAGTCTCCTACAATGAGCAGTACTTC. Amino acids: CASSHSGAVSYNEQYF.

A few counts support this clonotype. The chain links TRBV4-3 to TRBJ1-5; D not certain. V was cut by 0 bases and J by 1 base, with 7 bases left in between. This CDR3 is 15 amino acids long. Germline CDR1 reads LGHNA; CDR2 reads YSLEER. This CDR3 is CASSQDYGSNQPQHF. CDR3 DNA: TGCGCCAGCAGCCAAGATTATGGGAGCAATCAGCCCCAGCATTTT.